This T cell receptor beta chain was recorded in a study of CD8 T cells in ankylosing spondylitis. This clonotype was detected many times. The antigen is not known. The V and J ends lost 2 bases and 1 base respectively, with 11 bases between them. The CDR3 consists of 15 residues. Germline CDR1 reads SGDLS; CDR2 reads YYNGEE. TCRdb analysed the 5' RACE reads with MiXCR anew, one entry per CDR3 protein. The sample has 7,500 to 10,000 distinct CDR3 sequences; roughly 6.4% are singletons. Findings of the study overall: Seemingly characteristic of ankylosing spondylitis blood was a TCR beta motif consisting of eight highly homologous variants.

Sequencing was carried out using blood, either unsorted or a sorted T cell fraction (not recorded which). The TCR originated in a female donor with ankylosing spondylitis or in good health (not recorded which). V and J are TRBV9 and TRBJ2-3; TRBD2 is a possible D gene (7 bases). CDR3 sequence: CASSVGGGRTDTQYF. The CDR3 nucleotides read TGTGCCAGCAGCGTCGGCGGGGGCCGCACAGATACGCAGTATTTT.